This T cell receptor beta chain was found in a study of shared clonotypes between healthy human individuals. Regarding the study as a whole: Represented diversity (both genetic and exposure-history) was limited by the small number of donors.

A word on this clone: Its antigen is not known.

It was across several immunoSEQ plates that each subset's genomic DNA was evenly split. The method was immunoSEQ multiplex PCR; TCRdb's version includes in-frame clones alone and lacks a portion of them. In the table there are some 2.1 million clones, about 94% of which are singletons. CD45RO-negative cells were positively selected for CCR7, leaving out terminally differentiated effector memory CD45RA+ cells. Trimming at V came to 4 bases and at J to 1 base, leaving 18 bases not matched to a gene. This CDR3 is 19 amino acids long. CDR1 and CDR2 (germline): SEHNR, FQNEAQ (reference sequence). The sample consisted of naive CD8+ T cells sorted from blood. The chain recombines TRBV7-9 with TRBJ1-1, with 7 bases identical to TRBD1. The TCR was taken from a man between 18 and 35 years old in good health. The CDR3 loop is CASSSDRDPIHPPNTEAFF. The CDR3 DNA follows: TGTGCCAGCAGCTCCGACAGGGACCCTATTCACCCACCGAACACTGAAGCTTTCTTT.